This T cell receptor beta chain was captured by sequencing in a study of blood T cell repertoires in COVID-19. On the study more broadly: From the United States, Italy and Spain came samples of acute and convalescent COVID-19. Sample material is recorded as cDNA or gDNA derived from T cells, B-cell-depleted T cells, or PBMCs.

Original handling: Amplification of reference gene primers was used by the study to estimate nucleated cell counts. Profiling relied on immunoSEQ multiplex PCR, and the TCRdb table lists in-frame clones only, not all of them. Clone size and the V and J calls come from that table; the DNA yielded D and trimming. The sample holds some 150,000 clones, over 80% seen once. CDR1 and CDR2 (germline): GTSNPN, SVGIG (reference sequence). The CDR3 has 15 amino acids. V trimming: 4 bases; J trimming: 8 bases; junction bases outside the gene matches: 8. The clonotype originates from a woman in her forties or fifties with acute or convalescent COVID-19. The J gene is TRBJ2-1, the V gene TRBV30; 13 bases map to TRBD2. Sequenced input: peripheral blood. CDR3 sequence: CAWTRTSGRRDEQFF. The CDR3 DNA follows: TGTGCCTGGACCCGGACTAGCGGGAGAAGGGATGAGCAGTTCTTC. Looking up the rest from reference TRBV30 and TRBJ2-1 gives the full variable domain: SQTIHQWPATLVQPVGSPLSLECTVEGTSNPNLYWYRQAAGRGLQLLFYSVGIGQISSEVPQNLSASRPQDRQFILSSKKLLLSDSGFYLCAWTRTSGRRDEQFFGPGTRLTVL.